The TCR beta chain described here comes from a study of blood T cell repertoires in COVID-19. Study summary: Samples representing acute and convalescent COVID-19 were sourced from the United States, Italy and Spain. PBMCs, B-cell-depleted T cells, or T cells provided the cDNA or gDNA that made up the material.

Per the original methods: It was from reference gene primer amplification that nucleated cell counts were estimated. Assay used: immunoSEQ multiplex PCR; TCRdb lists only in-frame clones, some missing. The DNA gave D and trimming, while V, J and clone size come from that table. Among over 130,000 clones listed, around 80% were seen once. The germline gives CDR1 SGHRS, CDR2 YFSETQ. V was clipped by 0 bases and J by 1 base, with 4 bases between them. The CDR3 totals 13 residues. The specimen was peripheral blood. This clonotype was obtained from a man aged 45 to 65 with acute or convalescent COVID-19. The V call is TRBV5-1, the J call TRBJ1-1, with no clear D. The CDR3 DNA reads TGCGCCAGCAGCTTGGGAGGGAACACTGAAGCTTTCTTT. Translation: CASSLGGNTEAFF.